The 21 T cell receptor beta chains below all came from one sample that was sequenced in a study of shared clonotypes between healthy human individuals. The table came from immunoSEQ multiplex PCR; TCRdb's copy has only in-frame clones and leaves some out. The sample lists about 1.4 million clones; roughly 95% were seen once. The sequencing input was naive CD4+ T cells sorted from blood. The subset denotes: CD45RA+ positively selected. The receptor set was obtained from a man in his thirties or forties in good health.

The rearrangement links TRBV18 to TRBJ2-4; TRBD1 is a possible D gene (5 bases). With 2 bases removed from V and 13 bases from J, the gap between germline ends came to 12 bases. The CDR3 contains 12 residues. In germline, CDR1 is KGHSH, CDR2 LQKENI. In DNA form, the CDR3 reads TGTGCCAGCTCACCAGCGTCCAGGGCACAGTACTTC. It yields the protein CASSPASRAQYF. The entire variable domain, with the rest obtained from reference TRBV18 and TRBJ2-4, is as follows: NAGVMQNPRHLVRRRGQEARLRCSPMKGHSHVYWYRQLPEEGLKFMVYLQKENIIDESGMPKERFSAEFPKEGPSILRIQQVVRGDSAAYFCASSPASRAQYFGAGTRLSVL.

The chain employs TRBV5-8 and TRBJ2-6; the D is unclear. CDR1 and CDR2 from the germline V gene are SGHTS and YDEGEE. V dropped 3 bases and J dropped 3 bases, with 4 bases sitting between them. The CDR3 consists of 13 residues. The CDR3 sequence is CASSWGGANVLTF. The CDR3 coding sequence is TGTGCCAGCAGCTGGGGTGGGGCCAACGTCCTGACTTTC.

This chain uses TRBV29-1 with TRBJ2-1; 12 nucleotides align to TRBD2. There are 15 residues in the CDR3. V dropped 1 base and J dropped 8; count of bases not matched to a gene: 6. Germline V gene data show CDR1 as SQVTM and CDR2 as ANQGSEA. CDR3 in DNA: TGCAGCGTTGAAGTGCTAGCGGGGGGGGGCCATGAGCAGTTCTTC. Amino acid sequence: CSVEVLAGGGHEQFF.

The chain has TRBV6-1 and TRBJ2-5; TRBD2 matches at 11 bases. J gave up 4 bases and V 7 bases, and 8 bases lay outside the gene matches. This CDR3 is 15 amino acids long. Looked up from germline, CDR1 is MNHNS and CDR2 is SASEGT. Written as DNA, the CDR3 is TGTGCCAGCATCGGCAACGGACTAGCGGGAGAGACCCAGTACTTC. Its protein product is CASIGNGLAGETQYF.

Details on this clone: Different DNA sequences within this sample yield the same CDR3. The rearrangement joins TRBV10-3 to TRBJ1-2, with 8 bases aligning to TRBD1. Germline V lookup: CDR1 ENHRY, CDR2 SYGVKD. The CDR3 has 14 amino acids. With V trimmed by 0 bases and J by 8 bases, 5 bases remained unmatched. CDR3 sequence: CAISESGQGYGYTF. CDR3 in DNA: TGTGCCATCAGTGAGTCAGGACAGGGATACGGCTACACCTTC.

The gene calls are TRBV6-5 and TRBJ2-7, with TRBD2 matching 10 bases. Unmatched junction bases numbered 11, after V lost 6 bases and J lost 6 bases. CDR1 is MNHEY, CDR2 SVGAGI, per germline. CDR3 length: 15 residues. The CDR3 DNA sequence: TGTGCCAGCAGGAAAGCGGGAGGGCCTGCTGTCGAGCAGTACTTC. It yields the protein CASRKAGGPAVEQYF.

This clone is a singleton in its sample. The chain uses TRBV29-1 and TRBJ2-3; maybe TRBD1 (6 bases). Germline values: CDR1 SQVTM, CDR2 ANQGSEA. Trimming shortened V by 4 bases and J by 1 base, and 18 bases separated the two germline ends. The CDR3 contains 16 residues. As DNA, the CDR3 is TGCAGCGTTGTGGGGGACAAAAATTTCGGCACAGATACGCAGTATTTT. Translated, it gives CSVVGDKNFGTDTQYF.

This clone was counted a single time. The chain couples TRBV2 to TRBJ2-1; D is perhaps TRBD1 (6 bases). The CDR3 is 14 residues long. Germline CDR1 and CDR2: SNHLY and FYNNEI. V dropped 5 bases and J dropped 1 base, with 9 bases sitting between them. CDR3 in DNA: TGTGCCAGCAGTAAGGGACAATCCTACAATGAGCAGTTCTTC. It is translated as CASSKGQSYNEQFF.

This chain joins TRBV5-1 and TRBJ2-1, with D perhaps being TRBD1 or TRBD2 (5 bases each). CDR3 length equals 15 residues. Trimming pared 4 bases from V and 1 base from J, leaving 12 bases between. Germline V gene data show CDR1 as SGHRS and CDR2 as YFSETQ. The CDR3 is CASSKGEGSYNEQFF. The CDR3 bases are TGCGCCAGCAGCAAGGGAGAGGGGTCCTACAATGAGCAGTTCTTC.

The gene calls are TRBV7-2 and TRBJ2-7, with D maybe TRBD2 (6 bases). Germline V gene data show CDR1 as SGHTA and CDR2 as FQGNSA. The CDR3 runs 15 residues. The ends were cut back, 1 base at V and 2 bases at J, with 12 bases in the middle. CDR3 protein: CASSLVTGVPYEQYF. CDR3 nucleotide sequence: TGTGCCAGCAGCTTAGTTACGGGAGTCCCCTACGAGCAGTACTTC.

J is TRBJ1-2 and V is TRBV6-5; D is unresolved. The length of the CDR3 is 12 residues. The germline V and J ends were trimmed by 0 bases and 6 bases, with 5 bases remaining between them. Germline V lookup: CDR1 MNHEY, CDR2 SVGAGI. CDR3 residues: CASSYSGNGYTF. In DNA form, the CDR3 reads TGTGCCAGCAGTTACTCGGGGAATGGCTACACCTTC.

This chain connects TRBV19 to TRBJ2-1, with a tentative D call TRBD1 (6 bases). V was cut by 2 bases and J by 8 bases, with 13 bases left in between. This CDR3 contains 14 residues. Germline CDR1 and CDR2: LNHDA and SQIVND (reference sequence). The CDR3 loop reads CASSITQGIDEQFF. The CDR3 bases are TGTGCCAGTAGTATAACCCAGGGGATAGATGAGCAGTTCTTC.

The J gene is TRBJ2-1, the V gene TRBV28; TRBD2 aligns across 9 bases. Germline CDR1 and CDR2: MDHEN and SYDVKM. V lost 2 bases and J lost 8; bases outside the gene matches: 10. The CDR3 length is 16 residues. CDR3 DNA: TGTGCCAGCAGTTTAATGCGGGAGGGGGTATCATATGAGCAGTTCTTC. Translation gives CASSLMREGVSYEQFF.

The chain employs TRBV28 and TRBJ2-7; tentatively, D is TRBD1 or TRBD2 (5 bases each). The ends were cut back, 4 bases at V and 6 bases at J, with 13 bases in the middle. This CDR3 region has 13 residues. The germline gives CDR1 MDHEN, CDR2 SYDVKM. CDR3 DNA: TGTGCCAGCAGTTGGGGGTCCCAAGGCGAGCAGTACTTC. As protein: CASSWGSQGEQYF. The entire variable domain, with the rest obtained from reference TRBV28 and TRBJ2-7, is as follows: DVKVTQSSRYLVKRTGEKVFLECVQDMDHENMFWYRQDPGLGLRLIYFSYDVKMKEKGDIPEGYSVSREKKERFSLILESASTNQTSMYLCASSWGSQGEQYFGPGTRLTVT.

The rearrangement joins TRBV11-2 to TRBJ2-7; 9 bases are shared with TRBD1. The J segment lost 1 base and the V segment lost 1 base, leaving 2 bases of the junction unmatched. CDR3 length equals 15 residues. CDR1 SGHAT and CDR2 FQNNGV come from the germline V gene. CDR3 nucleotides: TGTGCCAGCAGCTTAGTTGGGACAGGGTCCTACGAGCAGTACTTC. Translating it yields CASSLVGTGSYEQYF.

The chain joins TRBV6-1 to TRBJ2-3; TRBD2 might be the D (5 bases). Deletions cut 4 bases from V and 4 bases from J, with 12 bases between. This CDR3 is 14 amino acids long. Germline loops: CDR1 MNHNS, CDR2 SASEGT. The CDR3 here is CASSARASPDTQYF. CDR3 sequence (DNA): TGTGCCAGCAGTGCGCGTGCTAGCCCAGATACGCAGTATTTT.

The genes are TRBV5-4 and TRBJ2-3, with D unclear. The V and J ends lost 4 bases and 2 bases respectively, with 11 bases between them. The germline gives CDR1 SGHNT, CDR2 YYREEE (reference sequence). The CDR3 is 14 amino acids. CDR3 in amino acids: CASSRLGNTDTQYF. Here the CDR3 DNA reads TGTGCCAGCAGCCGCCTTGGGAACACAGATACGCAGTATTTT.

This clone appeared a single time. This chain links TRBV7-2 with TRBJ1-5; TRBD1 is a possible D gene (5 bases). This CDR3 has 16 amino acids. Germline V gene lookup returns CDR1 SGHTA and CDR2 FQGNSA. V was cut by 5 bases and J by 6 bases, with 20 bases left in between. The CDR3: CASSTSRAGWGQPQHF. The DNA of the CDR3 is TGTGCCAGCAGCACGTCACGGGCAGGGTGGGGTCAGCCCCAGCATTTT.

This chain connects TRBV7-2 to TRBJ2-1, with 7 bases fitting TRBD2. Germline V gene lookup returns CDR1 SGHTA and CDR2 FQGNSA. The CDR3 runs to 14 residues. Trimming at V came to 8 bases and at J to 1 base, leaving 5 bases not matched to a gene. The CDR3 region is CASRAGRSYNEQFF. CDR3 in DNA: TGTGCCAGCCGAGCGGGAAGGTCCTACAATGAGCAGTTCTTC.

V and J are TRBV4-1 and TRBJ1-2; TRBD1 matches at 8 bases. V lost 0 bases, J lost 8 bases, and 8 bases stayed unmatched. There are 15 residues in the CDR3. The V gene's germline CDR1 is MGHRA and CDR2 YSYEKL. The CDR3 DNA sequence: TGCGCCAGCAGCCAAGATGCGGCAGGGGGCATGGGCTACACCTTC. Translation: CASSQDAAGGMGYTF.

The J gene is TRBJ2-7, the V gene TRBV19, with D perhaps matching TRBD2 (5 bases). Germline lookup yields CDR1 LNHDA and CDR2 SQIVND (reference sequence). This CDR3 has 14 amino acids. Trimming removed 10 bases at V and 4 bases at J, with 20 bases between. CDR3 sequence (DNA): TGTGCCAAGACCGGGATCAAAACGATTTACGAGCAGTACTTC. This codes for CAKTGIKTIYEQYF. The variable domain in full, with the rest retrieved from reference TRBV19 and TRBJ2-7, is DGGITQSPKYLFRKEGQNVTLSCEQNLNHDAMYWYRQDPGQGLRLIYYSQIVNDFQKGDIAEGYSVSREKKESFPLTVTSAQKNPTAFYLCAKTGIKTIYEQYFGPGTRLTVT.